The TCR beta chain described here comes from a study of cytomegalovirus exposure and HLA in healthy donors. The PCR ran on 60 Vbeta and 13 Jbeta primers. The protocol was immunoSEQ multiplex PCR, while the TCRdb copy is restricted to in-frame clones and leaves out a portion. The table records 90,000 to 130,000 clones, about 76% of them present only once. The CDR3 extends over 16 amino acids. The germline gives CDR1 SGHDN, CDR2 FVKESK. Trimming left V 1 base short and J 1 base short, with 11 bases between. Regarding the study as a whole: It was only CMV serostatus that was available as immune exposure information. What a later analysis reportedly showed was that an Asian-associated ancestry cluster had fewer N-insertions than the roughly 670-donor mean.

On this clone: Antigen: not known.

The specimen sequenced was PBMCs. V and J are TRBV14 and TRBJ2-1; tentatively, D is TRBD2 (5 bases). The receptor comes from a man aged 25-45 years in good health and CMV-seropositive. Written as DNA, the CDR3 is TGTGCCAGCAGCCAAGTATTGAGGGAGTCCTACAATGAGCAGTTCTTC. Its protein is CASSQVLRESYNEQFF. The full variable domain, its missing parts supplied by reference TRBV14 and TRBJ2-1, is EAGVTQFPSHSVIEKGQTVTLRCDPISGHDNLYWYRRVMGKEIKFLLHFVKESKQDESGMPNNRFLAERTGGTYSTLKVQPAELEDSGVYFCASSQVLRESYNEQFFGPGTRLTVL.